This T cell receptor beta chain was recorded in a study of T cells in Graves' hyperthyroidism and ophthalmopathy. Study in general: Initial diagnosis, before any treatment, was when peripheral blood was collected.

Preceding any ophthalmopathy symptoms, the blood sample dates from first hyperthyroidism diagnosis. V gave up 0 bases and J gave up 12 bases, with 15 bases separating them. This CDR3 has 14 residues. The V gene's germline CDR1 is PRHDT and CDR2 FYEKMQ (reference sequence). Amplification targeted TCR beta CDR3 regions from RNA transcripts. The HTBI set primed first-round TCR CDR3 RT-PCR. TCRdb fed the multiplex PCR reads into MiXCR, producing one record per CDR3 protein. The profile covers around 380,000 distinct CDR3 sequences, with 13% appearing a single time and around 21% taken by the ten largest. The source of this sequence is a man aged 25 to 40 with Graves' hyperthyroidism that later progressed to Graves' ophthalmopathy. Sequencing was performed on blood. V and J are TRBV13 and TRBJ2-1, with D unclear. The CDR3 region has the DNA TGTGCCAGCAGCTTAGGCCTAATTGTGGATGTGCAGTTCTTC. Protein: CASSLGLIVDVQFF.